These 18 T cell receptor beta chains came from one sample sequenced in a study of CD8 T cells in ankylosing spondylitis. TCRdb called the 5' RACE reads again in MiXCR, with one record for every CDR3 protein. The table lists some 240,000 distinct CDR3 sequences, 8.6% of them singletons, with almost 7% in the top ten. The material sequenced was blood, either unsorted or a sorted T cell fraction (not recorded which). These receptors were collected from a male donor with ankylosing spondylitis or in good health (not recorded which).

This chain connects TRBV5-1 to TRBJ2-7; maybe TRBD2 (5 bases). The CDR3 extends over 15 amino acids. The V end lost 4 bases, the J end lost 6 bases, and 20 bases lay between the germline ends. Germline-derived CDR1 and CDR2 are SGHRS and YFSETQ. CDR3 DNA: TGCGCCAGCAGCCCGAGGGCGGGTTCTGTGGTCGAGCAGTACTTC. Protein product: CASSPRAGSVVEQYF.

At least ten counts were recorded for this clonotype. The V and J genes are TRBV7-2 and TRBJ2-7; 11 nucleotides align to TRBD2. CDR3 length: 14 amino acids. V was pared by 4 bases and J by 5 bases, with 4 bases of the junction left unmatched. Germline CDR1 SGHTA, CDR2 FQGNSA. The CDR3 loop is CASSSLAGGHEQYF. CDR3 bases: TGTGCCAGCAGCTCCCTAGCGGGAGGTCACGAGCAGTACTTC.

In this sample, this clonotype turned up many times. The rearrangement links TRBV7-8 to TRBJ1-2; D is ambiguous. In germline, CDR1 is SGHVS, CDR2 FQNEAQ. Trimming pared 2 bases from V and 4 bases from J, leaving 11 bases between. The CDR3 loop spans 14 amino acids. The CDR3 spells CASSLSSGVYGYTF. The CDR3 region has the DNA TGTGCCAGCAGCTTATCTAGCGGGGTCTATGGCTACACCTTC.

The CDR3 DNA reads as TGTGCCTGGAATTTTGGCGGGACCTACAATGAGCAGTTCTTC. The encoded protein is CAWNFGGTYNEQFF. The chain joins TRBV30 to TRBJ2-1, with D perhaps TRBD2 (6 bases). Trimming left V 4 bases short and J 2 bases short, with 12 bases between. CDR3 length: 14 residues. Germline V gives CDR1 GTSNPN, CDR2 SVGIG (reference sequence).

This chain joins TRBV7-3 and TRBJ2-7, with D unresolved. This CDR3 contains 13 residues. The germline CDR1 and CDR2 sequences are SGHTA and FQGTGA. V shed 5 bases and J shed 5 bases, with 13 bases lying between them. The CDR3 bases are TGTGCCAGCAGCACCGGACGCGACGACGAGCAGTACTTC. Protein product: CASSTGRDDEQYF.

This clonotype showed up many times. The chain is built from TRBV7-9 and TRBJ1-5; possible D gene TRBD1, 5 bases. Germline V gives CDR1 SEHNR, CDR2 FQNEAQ (reference sequence). CDR3 length: 14 amino acids. V was pared by 4 bases and J by 6 bases, with 13 bases between. The chain's CDR3 is CASSSWDASQPQHF. CDR3 nucleotides: TGTGCCAGCAGCTCCTGGGACGCGAGTCAGCCCCAGCATTTT. Full variable domain (outside the CDR3, taken from reference TRBV7-9 and TRBJ1-5): DTGVSQNPRHKITKRGQNVTFRCDPISEHNRLYWYRQTLGQGPEFLTYFQNEAQLEKSRLLSDRFSAERPKGSFSTLEIQRTEQGDSAMYLCASSSWDASQPQHFGDGTRLSIL.

In this sample, this clonotype turned up many times. This chain connects TRBV10-3 to TRBJ2-3, with 7 bases aligning to TRBD1. The germline V gene encodes CDR1 ENHRY and CDR2 SYGVKD. V shed 4 bases and J 3 bases; nucleotides not matched to a gene: 7. CDR3 size: 15 residues. In nucleotides, the CDR3 is TGTGCCATCAGTGGGACGACAGGGACAACAGATACGCAGTATTTT. Encoded protein: CAISGTTGTTDTQYF.

This clonotype was observed at least ten times. J is TRBJ2-1 and V is TRBV27; D ambiguous. This CDR3 spans 15 amino acids. The V gene's germline CDR1 is MNHEY and CDR2 SMNVEV (reference sequence). V lost 2 bases and J 5 bases, leaving 13 bases between the germline ends. In nucleotides, the CDR3 is TGTGCCAGCAGTTTACTGTTCGCGGTTAACAATGAGCAGTTCTTC. The encoded protein is CASSLLFAVNNEQFF.

The table lists this clonotype with a few counts. The V and J genes are TRBV4-1 and TRBJ1-1, with D unclear. CDR3 length: 15 residues. V lost 4 bases to trimming and J lost 0 bases, with 12 bases between them. CDR1 and CDR2 from the germline V gene are MGHRA and YSYEKL. The CDR3 nucleotides read TGCGCCAGCAGCCGGCAAGGGCAGATGAACACTGAAGCTTTCTTT. Protein sequence: CASSRQGQMNTEAFF.

This clonotype occurred a few times. The chain joins TRBV20-1 to TRBJ2-5; 9 positions agree with TRBD2. Germline-derived CDR1 and CDR2 are DFQATT and SNEGSKA (reference sequence). The V segment lost 6 bases and the J segment 1 base; nucleotides outside the gene matches: 6. This CDR3 region has 14 residues. CDR3 DNA sequence: TGCAGTGCCAGACTAGCGGCGCTCCAAGAGACCCAGTACTTC. Its protein product is CSARLAALQETQYF.

This clonotype was seen repeatedly, ten times or more. The J gene is TRBJ2-1, the V gene TRBV20-1, with TRBD1 identical over 7 bases. The J segment lost 4 bases and the V segment lost 0 bases, leaving 12 bases of the junction unmatched. CDR1 is DFQATT, CDR2 SNEGSKA, per germline (reference sequence). This CDR3 has 17 amino acids. This chain's CDR3 is CSARDPLATGPYNEQFF. For the CDR3, the DNA is TGCAGTGCTAGAGACCCCCTTGCGACAGGGCCTTACAATGAGCAGTTCTTC.

Ten or more counts support this clonotype. This chain uses TRBV10-3 with TRBJ2-7; a possible D gene is TRBD2 (6 bases). Germline CDR1 is ENHRY and CDR2 is SYGVKD. CDR3 length equals 16 residues. Trimming cost V 0 bases and J 2 bases, with 14 bases left between them. CDR3 amino acids: CAISESQGLRAYEQYF. CDR3 in DNA: TGTGCCATCAGTGAGTCTCAGGGACTCCGAGCCTACGAGCAGTACTTC.

The table lists this clonotype with many counts. This chain uses TRBV7-2 with TRBJ1-2; D gene unclear. Germline CDR1 is SGHTA and CDR2 is FQGNSA. V lost 2 bases, J lost 0 bases, and 10 bases lay in between. CDR3 length: 15 amino acids. The CDR3 nucleotides are TGTGCCAGCAGCTTAAATTCTGCAGCTAACTATGGCTACACCTTC. The encoded protein is CASSLNSAANYGYTF.

The chain uses TRBV7-9 and TRBJ2-6; no firm D call. V lost 4 bases, J lost 7 bases, and 11 bases lay in between. This CDR3 is built from 14 residues. Germline values: CDR1 SEHNR, CDR2 FQNEAQ (reference sequence). CDR3 DNA: TGTGCCAGCAGCTGGCCGGTGGATGCCAACGTCCTGACTTTC. Amino acid sequence: CASSWPVDANVLTF.

The chain employs TRBV7-2 and TRBJ2-3; D is uncertain. The CDR3 length is 17 residues. Germline-derived CDR1 and CDR2 are SGHTA and FQGNSA. V shed 3 bases and J shed 6 bases, with 22 bases lying between them. CDR3 bases: TGTGCCAGCAGCTTTGGTATCGACTCCCGGATCGCGGATACGCAGTATTTT. Protein: CASSFGIDSRIADTQYF.

In this sample, this clonotype turned up many times. The rearrangement joins TRBV11-2 to TRBJ1-1, with D unresolved. Looked up from germline, CDR1 is SGHAT and CDR2 is FQNNGV. The V end was cut by 3 bases, the J end by 4 bases, with 18 bases between. This CDR3 has 16 amino acids. Here the CDR3 reads CASSFQVAEGGTEAFF. DNA of the CDR3: TGTGCCAGCAGCTTCCAGGTGGCGGAGGGTGGCACTGAAGCTTTCTTT.

In this sample, this clonotype turned up many times. The rearrangement uses TRBV2 and TRBJ2-2; D unclear. This CDR3 has 14 residues. The V end was cut by 2 bases, the J end by 3 bases, with 7 bases between. The germline V gene has CDR1 SNHLY and CDR2 FYNNEI. CDR3 region: CASSERRYTGELFF. The CDR3 bases are TGTGCCAGCAGTGAACGGCGGTACACCGGGGAGCTGTTTTTT.

This CDR3 is CASSRQAKGVDPNGYTF. CDR3 DNA sequence: TGTGCCAGCAGCCGGCAGGCAAAAGGGGTAGATCCGAACGGCTACACCTTC. The gene calls are TRBV7-6 and TRBJ1-2; TRBD1 is a possible D gene (5 bases). CDR3 length: 17 amino acids. Deletions cut 5 bases from V and 8 bases from J, with 27 bases between. Per germline, CDR1 SGHVS and CDR2 FNYEAQ.